The 32 T cell receptor beta chains below come from one sample, sequenced in a study of neurological immune-mediated disorders. TCRdb re-analysed the 5' RACE reads in MiXCR, keeping a single row per CDR3 protein. Seen here are 25,000 to 35,000 distinct CDR3 sequences, more than 14% observed once, and the top ten hold 27%. Sequencing was done on a sample of PBMCs. These receptor sequences come from a man in his 70s in good health.

This clonotype was seen repeatedly, ten times or more. V and J are TRBV5-5 and TRBJ2-5; 9 bases align to TRBD1. The CDR3 runs 20 residues. The trim removed 0 bases at V and 5 bases at J, leaving 20 bases unmatched. Germline V gene lookup returns CDR1 SGHKS and CDR2 YYEKEE (reference sequence). In DNA, the CDR3 is TGTGCCAGCAGCTTGGCAGGACGGGTTCGACAGGGGGTCGTGCGGGAGACCCAGTACTTC. This sequence encodes CASSLAGRVRQGVVRETQYF.

Points on this clonotype: Its ends do not fully match the called genes, so a read error is possible. The chain recombines TRBV7-2 with TRBJ1-5; no reliable D call. CDR1 and CDR2 from the germline V gene are SGHTA and FQGNSA. This CDR3 spans 16 amino acids. The chain's CDR3 is CASSLGPPGLNQTQHF. In DNA, the CDR3 is TGTGCCAGCAGCTTAGGGCCCCCAGGCCTCAATCAGACCCAGCATTTT.

The gene calls are TRBV5-1 and TRBJ1-4; D unresolved. With 2 bases removed from V and 0 bases from J, the gap between germline ends came to 5 bases. Germline values: CDR1 SGHRS, CDR2 YFSETQ. CDR3 length: 14 amino acids. CDR3: CASSFGPTNEKLFF. The CDR3 nucleotides read TGCGCCAGCAGCTTCGGACCAACTAATGAAAAACTGTTTTTT.

This clonotype appeared many times. The chain couples TRBV24-1 to TRBJ2-3, with TRBD2 matching over 13 bases. Trimming removed 1 base from V and 2 bases from J; junction bases left unmatched: 5. The CDR3 extends over 18 amino acids. Germline lookup yields CDR1 KGHDR and CDR2 SFDVKD. CDR3 loop: CATSDFGLAGEVTDTQYF. In DNA, the CDR3 is TGTGCCACCAGTGATTTTGGACTAGCGGGGGAGGTCACAGATACGCAGTATTTT.

This clonotype was observed at least ten times. This sequence joins TRBV30 and TRBJ2-3, with D tentatively TRBD1 or TRBD2 (5 bases each). The germline CDR1 and CDR2 sequences are GTSNPN and SVGIG (reference sequence). CDR3 length: 16 residues. The ends were cut back, 2 bases at V and 3 bases at J, with 18 bases in the middle. The CDR3 region is CAWSSGTLLGTDTQYF. CDR3 in DNA: TGTGCCTGGAGTTCGGGGACCTTACTGGGGACAGATACGCAGTATTTT.

This clonotype was seen many times. V gene TRBV12-3 or TRBV12-4 combines with J gene TRBJ2-1; TRBD1 matches at 7 bases. The CDR3 runs to 13 residues. With 7 bases clipped from V and 6 bases from J, the junction kept 6 bases outside the gene matches. As DNA, the CDR3 is TGTGCCAGCATAAGGGACAGAGGCAATGAGCAGTTCTTC. Translated, it gives CASIRDRGNEQFF.

The genes are TRBV7-2 and TRBJ2-7; D may be TRBD1 (5 bases). Trimming pared 2 bases from V and 4 bases from J, leaving 12 bases between. Looked up from germline, CDR1 is SGHTA and CDR2 is FQGNSA. The CDR3 has 14 amino acids. For the CDR3, the DNA is TGTGCCAGCAGCTTAAAGACAGTCAGGTACGAGCAGTACTTC. Amino acids: CASSLKTVRYEQYF.

The rearrangement joins TRBV12-2 to TRBJ2-7; no DNA check was done on the table's D call, TRBD1. TRBV12-2 is annotated as a pseudogene. This CDR3 has 17 residues. DNA for the CDR3: TGTGCAAGTCGCGAAAGGGTGCCGGGACAGGGCCTCTACGAGCAGTACTTC. This encodes CASRERVPGQGLYEQYF.

At least ten counts were recorded for this clonotype. The chain uses TRBV7-2 and TRBJ2-7; TRBD1 agrees at 8 bases. V lost 4 bases and J lost 3; bases outside the gene matches: 8. Germline assignment: CDR1 SGHTA and CDR2 FQGNSA. CDR3 length equals 15 residues. The CDR3 DNA sequence: TGTGCCAGCAGCTCGACAGGGGTAACGGTCTACGAGCAGTACTTC. Translation: CASSSTGVTVYEQYF.

This clonotype was recorded at least ten times. This rearrangement joins TRBV6-6 to TRBJ1-2, with D possibly matching TRBD1 (5 bases). The CDR3 is made up of 15 amino acids. V was shortened by 5 bases and J by 2 bases, with 15 bases between the two germline ends. Germline values: CDR1 MNHNY, CDR2 SVGAGI (reference sequence). The CDR3 sequence is CASSHDAQGNYGYTF. DNA of the CDR3: TGTGCCAGCAGTCACGACGCTCAGGGAAACTATGGCTACACCTTC.

At least ten counts were recorded for this clonotype. The CDR3 sequence is CASSYSPGETQYF. The CDR3 DNA reads as TGTGCCAGCAGTTACTCGCCAGGAGAGACCCAGTACTTC. V usage is TRBV6-5 and J usage is TRBJ2-5; no firm D call. CDR1 MNHEY and CDR2 SVGAGI come from the germline V gene. V was clipped by 0 bases and J by 4 bases, with 6 bases between them. This CDR3 is 13 amino acids long.

In its sample, this clonotype was seen many times. The CDR3: CSARDGTGPTGYTF. The CDR3 coding sequence is TGCAGTGCTAGAGATGGGACAGGCCCTACTGGCTACACCTTC. This chain connects TRBV20-1 to TRBJ1-2, with TRBD1 matching over 8 bases. Trimming at V came to 0 bases and at J to 7 bases, leaving 7 bases not matched to a gene. CDR1 is DFQATT, CDR2 SNEGSKA, per germline (reference sequence). This CDR3 region has 14 residues.

This clonotype was seen repeatedly, ten times or more. This chain uses TRBV6-2 or TRBV6-3 with TRBJ1-2, with 7 positions matching TRBD1. Losses at the gene ends were 5 bases for V and 4 bases for J; bases not matched to a gene: 1. CDR3 length equals 12 residues. Looked up from germline, CDR1 is MNHEY and CDR2 is SVGEGT. CDR3 nucleotides: TGTGCCAGCAGTGGGGACAGCTATGGCTACACCTTC. Translation: CASSGDSYGYTF.

The table lists this clonotype with many counts. The chain uses TRBV5-1 and TRBJ2-3, with D tentatively TRBD1 (6 bases). Germline V CDR1 and CDR2: SGHRS, YFSETQ. Trimming took 2 bases from V and 4 from J, leaving 11 bases between them. There are 14 residues in the CDR3. CDR3 bases: TGCGCCAGCAGCTTAAGGGGGACGGCAGATACGCAGTATTTT. Translating it yields CASSLRGTADTQYF.

In its sample, this clonotype was seen many times. In DNA, the CDR3 is TGTGCCAGCAGTTTGTATCCAGGGGGGTACTACAATGAGCAGTTCTTC. Protein: CASSLYPGGYYNEQFF. The chain recombines TRBV12-3 or TRBV12-4 with TRBJ2-1; D possibly corresponds to TRBD1 (7 bases). V was clipped by 3 bases and J by 3 bases, with 15 bases between them. This CDR3 spans 16 amino acids.

Many counts were recorded for this clonotype. This chain uses TRBV29-1 with TRBJ2-5; D remains unclear. CDR3 length equals 11 residues. CDR1 is SQVTM, CDR2 ANQGSEA, per germline. Trimming left V 7 bases short and J 5 bases short, with 11 bases between. The DNA for the CDR3 is TGCAGCGCAGGACCCGGGGAGACCCAGTACTTC. The encoded protein is CSAGPGETQYF.

This clonotype was detected ten times or more. The chain links TRBV5-1 to TRBJ2-1; 12 bases match TRBD2. Per germline, CDR1 SGHRS and CDR2 YFSETQ. Unmatched junction bases numbered 4, after V lost 4 bases and J lost 8 bases. The CDR3 spans 14 residues. The CDR3 protein is CASSQTSGRYEQFF. CDR3 DNA: TGCGCCAGCAGCCAAACTAGCGGGAGGTATGAGCAGTTCTTC.

At least ten counts were recorded for this clonotype. The chain couples TRBV11-2 to TRBJ2-3, with D perhaps TRBD1 or TRBD2 (5 bases each). Trimming removed 1 base from V and 2 bases from J, with 10 bases in between. The CDR3 consists of 15 residues. Germline V gene data show CDR1 as SGHAT and CDR2 as FQNNGV. The CDR3 DNA follows: TGTGCCAGCAGCTTAGGGTTGGGGGTCACAGATACGCAGTATTTT. Its translation: CASSLGLGVTDTQYF.

This chain connects TRBV7-2 to TRBJ2-1; the D gene is possibly TRBD2 (5 bases). Per germline, CDR1 SGHTA and CDR2 FQGNSA. The CDR3 runs 14 residues. V was cut by 1 base and J by 9 bases, with 13 bases left in between. CDR3 in amino acids: CASSLVMKSGEQFF. CDR3 DNA: TGTGCCAGCAGCTTAGTAATGAAAAGCGGTGAGCAGTTCTTC. The full variable domain, with the rest looked up from reference TRBV7-2 and TRBJ2-1, is GAGVSQSPSNKVTEKGKDVELRCDPISGHTALYWYRQSLGQGLEFLIYFQGNSAPDKSGLPSDRFSAERTGGSVSTLTIQRTQQEDSAVYLCASSLVMKSGEQFFGPGTRLTVL.

This clonotype was recorded at least ten times. The chain links TRBV5-1 to TRBJ2-3; 11 nucleotides match TRBD2. The germline gives CDR1 SGHRS, CDR2 YFSETQ. There are 17 residues in the CDR3. Germline trimming cut 0 bases from V and 5 bases from J; bases unmatched to any gene: 8. DNA of the CDR3: TGCGCCAGCAGCTTGGATATTAGCGGGGGGGTCAAAGATACGCAGTATTTT. This encodes CASSLDISGGVKDTQYF.

This clonotype was recorded many times. The chain recombines TRBV28 with TRBJ1-1; 7 bases line up with TRBD1. The trim removed 5 bases at V and 5 bases at J, leaving 11 bases unmatched. The CDR3 is 15 amino acids. Germline CDR1 and CDR2: MDHEN and SYDVKM. The CDR3 here is CASSPRGGWGTEAFF. CDR3 DNA sequence: TGTGCCAGCAGTCCCCGAGGGGGCTGGGGTACTGAAGCTTTCTTT. The full variable domain, completed using reference TRBV28 and TRBJ1-1, is DVKVTQSSRYLVKRTGEKVFLECVQDMDHENMFWYRQDPGLGLRLIYFSYDVKMKEKGDIPEGYSVSREKKERFSLILESASTNQTSMYLCASSPRGGWGTEAFFGQGTRLTVV.

This clonotype occurred many times. The chain combines TRBV20-1 with TRBJ1-1, with D uncertain. The CDR3 contains 12 residues. CDR1 and CDR2 (germline): DFQATT, SNEGSKA (reference sequence). V dropped 4 bases and J dropped 4 bases, with 10 bases sitting between them. CDR3 sequence reads: CSAKPLGTEAFF. CDR3 nucleotides: TGCAGTGCTAAGCCTCTGGGCACTGAAGCTTTCTTT.

On this clonotype: Without the conserved terminal phenylalanine or tryptophan, this CDR3 likely stems from a read error. The chain carries TRBV7-2 and TRBJ2-5, with TRBD1 matching over 9 bases. CDR3 length: 14 amino acids. V gave up 8 bases and J gave up 5 bases; unmatched junction bases: 9. The germline CDR1 and CDR2 sequences are SGHTA and FQGNSA. The CDR3 loop is CASGTDRGWETQYS. CDR3 nucleotides: TGTGCCAGCGGCACGGACAGGGGTTGGGAGACCCAGTACTCC.

This clonotype was seen many times. The V call is TRBV20-1, the J call TRBJ2-2; TRBD1 agrees at 11 bases. The germline V gene has CDR1 DFQATT and CDR2 SNEGSKA (reference sequence). J lost 0 bases, V lost 5 bases, and 8 bases had no gene match. This CDR3 contains 17 residues. CDR3 sequence reads: CSAPTGQGGTNTGELFF. Here the CDR3 DNA reads TGCAGTGCTCCTACGGGACAGGGGGGAACGAACACCGGGGAGCTGTTTTTT.

The sample holds many counts of this clonotype. This chain connects TRBV20-1 to TRBJ2-3; 8 nucleotides match TRBD2. Trimming at V came to 3 bases and at J to 1 base, leaving 0 bases not matched to a gene. The germline CDR1 and CDR2 sequences are DFQATT and SNEGSKA (reference sequence). The CDR3 totals 13 residues. The CDR3 region is CSASSGGTDTQYF. Here the CDR3 DNA reads TGCAGTGCTAGTAGCGGGGGCACAGATACGCAGTATTTT.

This clonotype was seen repeatedly, ten times or more. V and J are TRBV12-5 and TRBJ1-1, with a weak D call TRBD1 (5 bases). The V and J ends lost 3 bases and 2 bases respectively, with 7 bases between them. The CDR3 spans 13 residues. The germline V gene encodes CDR1 LGHNT and CDR2 FRNRAP. The CDR3 here is CASGLTGNTEAFF. Here the CDR3 DNA reads TGTGCTAGTGGTTTAACAGGAAACACTGAAGCTTTCTTT.

This clonotype was recorded at least ten times. The rearrangement uses TRBV4-1 and TRBJ2-3, with no clear D. With 4 bases removed from V and 0 bases from J, the gap between germline ends came to 14 bases. Germline V gene lookup returns CDR1 MGHRA and CDR2 YSYEKL. The CDR3 loop spans 16 amino acids. The DNA for the CDR3 is TGCGCCAGCAGCCCTTTCAGGAATTGGAGCACAGATACGCAGTATTTT. Amino acid sequence: CASSPFRNWSTDTQYF.

This clonotype was observed at least ten times. The rearrangement links TRBV6-5 to TRBJ2-2; TRBD2 is a possible D gene (6 bases). Trimming took off 6 bases at V and 2 bases at J, with 13 bases between the two ends. Germline CDR1 and CDR2: MNHEY and SVGAGI. The CDR3 spans 15 residues. DNA for the CDR3: TGTGCCAGCAGACCGGGACTGGCAAACACCGGGGAGCTGTTTTTT. This translates into CASRPGLANTGELFF.

This clonotype has a count of ten or more. J is TRBJ2-1 and V is TRBV5-1; D might be TRBD1 or TRBD2, each matching 5 bases. This CDR3 spans 13 amino acids. V lost 0 bases, J lost 8 bases, and 9 bases lay in between. The V gene's germline CDR1 is SGHRS and CDR2 YFSETQ. This CDR3 is CASSLELGDEQFF. The DNA for the CDR3 is TGCGCCAGCAGCTTGGAGTTGGGGGATGAGCAGTTCTTC.

With respect to this clonotype: The junction departs from the called germline gene at one end, perhaps through a read error. The DNA for the CDR3 is TGCGCCAGCAGTTTGGGCGGCTTCTCCTACGATCAGTACTTC. It codes for CASSLGGFSYDQYF. This chain links TRBV5-1 with TRBJ2-7; D is uncertain. The CDR3 has 14 residues. CDR1 and CDR2 from the germline V gene are SGHRS and YFSETQ. Complete variable domain (other parts from reference TRBV5-1 and TRBJ2-7): KAGVTQTPRYLIKTRGQQVTLSCSPISGHRSVSWYQQTPGQGLQFLFEYFSETQRNKGNFPGRFSGRQFSNSRSEMNVSTLELGDSALYLCASSLGGFSYDQYFGPGTRLTVT.

This clonotype was seen ten or more times. This sequence joins TRBV2 and TRBJ2-2, with D maybe TRBD1 (6 bases). CDR3 size: 14 residues. Germline assignment: CDR1 SNHLY and CDR2 FYNNEI. The V and J ends lost 0 bases and 7 bases respectively, with 9 bases between them. CDR3 amino acids: CASSEAGGLGELFF. The CDR3 DNA follows: TGTGCCAGCAGTGAAGCTGGGGGCCTCGGGGAGCTGTTTTTT.

This clonotype was observed once. CDR3 DNA sequence: TGCGCCAGCAGCCAGGGTCCAGCGGGAGATACGCAGTATTTT. Residues: CASSQGPAGDTQYF. The chain carries TRBV5-1 and TRBJ2-3, with D possibly being TRBD2 (6 bases). V lost 4 bases to trimming and J lost 5 bases, with 14 bases between them. This CDR3 contains 14 residues. From germline, CDR1 is SGHRS and CDR2 YFSETQ.